This TCR beta chain was sequenced for a study of blood T cell repertoires in COVID-19. Across the study: Sample material is recorded as cDNA or gDNA derived from T cells, B-cell-depleted T cells, or PBMCs.

CDR1 is SGDLS and CDR2 is YYNGEE in the germline V gene. Trimming cost V 3 bases and J 2 bases, with 18 bases left between them. CDR3 length: 17 residues. Original processing methods: Nucleated cell counts were estimated from reference gene primer amplification. Repertoires were generated with immunoSEQ multiplex PCR, while TCRdb's copy carries only in-frame clones and drops some. V, J and clone size are taken as reported in that table, and D and trimming were inferred from the DNA itself. The repertoire has 200,000 to 250,000 clones, 87% of them found once; the top ten carry around 12%. Sequenced material: peripheral blood. The origin of this receptor is a young woman who had recovered from COVID-19. V and J are TRBV9 and TRBJ1-3; D remains ambiguous. The CDR3 coding sequence is TGTGCCAGCAGCGACCCCCCGGGTGGCGACCCTGGAAACACCATATATTTT. The encoded protein is CASSDPPGGDPGNTIYF.